What follows are 22 T cell receptor beta chains derived from one specimen sequenced in a study of cytomegalovirus exposure and HLA in healthy donors. The study ran its PCR with 60 Vbeta and 13 Jbeta primers. Assay used: immunoSEQ multiplex PCR; TCRdb lists only in-frame clones, some missing. The table has some 120,000 clones, approximately 69% seen once. Sequences were obtained from PBMCs. The receptors shown here come from a man aged 35 to 55 in good health and CMV-seropositive.

The V and J genes are TRBV2 and TRBJ1-1; TRBD1 matches at 7 bases. Per the germline V gene, CDR1 is SNHLY and CDR2 is FYNNEI. J gave up 8 bases and V 2 bases, and 2 bases lay outside the gene matches. The CDR3 consists of 12 residues. The CDR3 DNA follows: TGTGCCAGCAGTGAATCAGGGGGAGAAGCTTTCTTT. Amino acid sequence: CASSESGGEAFF.

V gene TRBV19 combines with J gene TRBJ1-5, with 9 bases aligning to TRBD1. The ends lost 4 bases at V and 4 bases at J; junction bases unmatched: 8. This CDR3 comprises 16 residues. Germline loops: CDR1 LNHDA, CDR2 SQIVND (reference sequence). The CDR3 protein is CASSTQDRGRNQPQHF. CDR3 DNA: TGTGCCAGTAGTACCCAGGACAGGGGACGGAATCAGCCCCAGCATTTT.

This chain connects TRBV5-1 to TRBJ1-1, with a possible D match to TRBD1 (6 bases). V was cut by 4 bases and J by 3 bases, with 16 bases left in between. The CDR3 is made up of 15 amino acids. Germline CDR1 and CDR2: SGHRS and YFSETQ. The CDR3 DNA follows: TGCGCCAGCAGCAGGCCAGGGGTGAAGGACACTGAAGCTTTCTTT. Its protein product is CASSRPGVKDTEAFF.

CDR3 in amino acids: CASSLAWTGASRGYTF. CDR3 bases: TGCGCCAGCAGCCTTGCGTGGACAGGGGCCTCTAGGGGCTACACCTTC. The rearrangement uses TRBV5-1 and TRBJ1-2, with 9 bases identical to TRBD1. With V trimmed by 4 bases and J by 8 bases, 15 bases remained unmatched. Germline CDR1 and CDR2: SGHRS and YFSETQ. This CDR3 region has 16 residues.

The V call is TRBV2, the J call TRBJ2-1, with a possible D match to TRBD2 (6 bases). Deletions cut 11 bases from V and 7 bases from J, with 12 bases between. This CDR3 region has 11 residues. The germline V gene has CDR1 SNHLY and CDR2 FYNNEI. DNA for the CDR3: TGTGCCCGGAATGGGGGGAATGAGCAGTTCTTC. It is translated as CARNGGNEQFF.

V usage is TRBV6-1 and J usage is TRBJ2-1, with 9 bases identical to TRBD2. The CDR3 has 13 amino acids. CDR1 is MNHNS, CDR2 SASEGT, per germline. The V segment lost 8 bases and the J segment 8 bases; nucleotides outside the gene matches: 7. CDR3 sequence reads: CASGGGRAYEQFF. DNA for the CDR3: TGTGCCAGCGGCGGCGGGAGGGCATATGAGCAGTTCTTC.

This clone was recorded once. In the same sample, other DNA sequences code for this CDR3. DNA for the CDR3: TGCGCCAGCAGCTTGGAGGAGGGCTATAATTCACCCCTCCACTTT. This codes for CASSLEEGYNSPLHF. V and J are TRBV5-1 and TRBJ1-6; D is uncertain. Germline CDR1 and CDR2: SGHRS and YFSETQ. The CDR3 is made up of 15 amino acids. The V and J ends lost 0 bases and 3 bases respectively, with 7 bases between them. Full variable domain (outside the CDR3, taken from reference TRBV5-1 and TRBJ1-6): KAGVTQTPRYLIKTRGQQVTLSCSPISGHRSVSWYQQTPGQGLQFLFEYFSETQRNKGNFPGRFSGRQFSNSRSEMNVSTLELGDSALYLCASSLEEGYNSPLHFGNGTRLTVT.

The chain uses TRBV7-9 and TRBJ2-1; 7 bases fit TRBD2. CDR3 length: 17 residues. The V gene's germline CDR1 is SEHNR and CDR2 FQNEAQ (reference sequence). The junction had 12 bases not matched to a gene; V was cut back by 5 bases and J by 2 bases. The CDR3 region has the DNA TGTGCCAGCAGCCCCTTACTAGCGCCGGATCCCTACAATGAGCAGTTCTTC. As protein: CASSPLLAPDPYNEQFF.

This sequence joins TRBV9 and TRBJ2-1; 13 bases line up with TRBD2. With 3 bases clipped from V and 9 bases from J, the junction kept 9 bases outside the gene matches. CDR1 is SGDLS and CDR2 is YYNGEE in the germline V gene. The CDR3 has 16 residues. CDR3 nucleotides: TGTGCCAGCAGCGCCCCCGGGACTAGCGGGATCGTTGAGCAGTTCTTC. Translating it yields CASSAPGTSGIVEQFF.

This clone has just a few counts. The CDR3 is CASSLSTGDAFF. DNA for the CDR3: TGTGCCAGCAGCCTGAGTACAGGGGACGCTTTCTTT. The chain links TRBV7-9 to TRBJ1-1, with 7 bases that match TRBD1. This CDR3 is 12 amino acids long. The V segment lost 5 bases and the J segment 11 bases; nucleotides outside the gene matches: 8. The germline gives CDR1 SEHNR, CDR2 FQNEAQ (reference sequence). Drawing the rest from reference TRBV7-9 and TRBJ1-1, the complete variable domain is DTGVSQNPRHKITKRGQNVTFRCDPISEHNRLYWYRQTLGQGPEFLTYFQNEAQLEKSRLLSDRFSAERPKGSFSTLEIQRTEQGDSAMYLCASSLSTGDAFFGQGTRLTVV.

The V call is TRBV5-1, the J call TRBJ1-4; TRBD1 matches at 8 bases. The CDR3 is 14 amino acids. The V gene end was trimmed by 3 bases and the J gene end by 8 bases; junction bases not matched to a gene: 6. CDR1 and CDR2 (germline): SGHRS, YFSETQ. CDR3 protein: CASSSDRAGEKLFF. The CDR3 DNA sequence: TGCGCCAGCAGCTCGGACAGGGCCGGCGAAAAACTGTTTTTT.

This clone is a singleton in its sample. The chain has TRBV28 and TRBJ1-2; D possibly corresponds to TRBD1 (6 bases). Germline CDR1 is MDHEN and CDR2 is SYDVKM. The CDR3 has 12 amino acids. The V end was cut by 6 bases, the J end by 8 bases, with 13 bases between. DNA for the CDR3: TGTGCCAGCAGCACCGACAGGAACGGCTACACCTTC. Amino acids: CASSTDRNGYTF.

On this clone itself: The final CDR3 position lacks the conserved phenylalanine or tryptophan, pointing to a likely read error. No DNA is shown, since the ends of the CDR3 on it are uncertain; the CDR3 is the one TCRdb lists. V and J are TRBV23-1 and TRBJ1-3. TRBV23-1 is identified as an open reading frame with a role that is uncertain. Ends included, the CDR3 has 12 residues. The CDR3 is CASSQSRHSHQI.

The CDR3 is CASSLAGEAKNIQYF. The CDR3 nucleotides read TGTGCCAGCAGTTTAGCGGGAGAAGCCAAAAACATTCAGTACTTC. The rearrangement joins TRBV28 to TRBJ2-4, with TRBD2 identical over 7 bases. The ends lost 2 bases at V and 0 bases at J; junction bases unmatched: 1. The CDR3 is 15 residues long. CDR1 MDHEN and CDR2 SYDVKM come from the germline V gene.

This sequence joins TRBV7-9 and TRBJ1-1, with 8 nucleotides matching TRBD1. V lost 4 bases and J lost 4; bases outside the gene matches: 8. Germline values: CDR1 SEHNR, CDR2 FQNEAQ (reference sequence). The CDR3 spans 15 residues. CDR3 loop: CASSSLAGGSTEAFF. The CDR3 DNA reads TGTGCCAGCAGCTCATTGGCAGGGGGCAGCACTGAAGCTTTCTTT.

V gene TRBV9 combines with J gene TRBJ2-2; possible D gene TRBD2, 6 bases. Deletions cut 0 bases from V and 3 bases from J, with 6 bases between. The CDR3 is made up of 14 amino acids. CDR1 and CDR2 from the germline V gene are SGDLS and YYNGEE. The CDR3 reads CASSVAGDTGELFF. The CDR3 DNA is TGTGCCAGCAGCGTAGCGGGAGACACCGGGGAGCTGTTTTTT.

The rearrangement links TRBV5-1 to TRBJ2-3; TRBD1 matches 10 bases. The CDR3 runs 16 residues. Germline CDR1 is SGHRS and CDR2 is YFSETQ. The junction had 7 bases not matched to a gene; V was cut back by 5 bases and J by 1 base. CDR3 coding DNA: TGCGCCAGCAGAAAACAGGACAGGGGGGGCACAGATACGCAGTATTTT. This sequence encodes CASRKQDRGGTDTQYF.

As to this clone: One end of the junction is discordant with germline, which a read error may explain. The chain joins TRBV5-1 to TRBJ2-2; 8 bases match TRBD1. Germline assignment: CDR1 SGHRS and CDR2 YFSETQ. The CDR3 runs to 13 residues. The CDR3 bases are TGCGCCAGCGGACAGGGAAACACCGGGGAGCCGTTTTTT. As protein: CASGQGNTGEPFF.

The V and J genes are TRBV5-1 and TRBJ1-2; D is undetermined. V lost 5 bases and J 3 bases, leaving 11 bases between the germline ends. The CDR3 has 13 amino acids. Germline V CDR1 and CDR2: SGHRS, YFSETQ. This chain's CDR3 is CASSSGSDYGYTF. CDR3 DNA: TGCGCCAGCAGTTCTGGGAGCGACTATGGCTACACCTTC.

This chain uses TRBV7-9 with TRBJ2-3, with TRBD2 matching over 12 bases. From germline, CDR1 is SEHNR and CDR2 FQNEAQ (reference sequence). V lost 3 bases, J lost 5 bases, and 0 bases stayed unmatched. There are 14 residues in the CDR3. The CDR3 here is CASSLGLAGDTQYF. As DNA, the CDR3 is TGTGCCAGCAGCTTGGGACTAGCGGGAGATACGCAGTATTTT.

The V gene is TRBV29-1, the J gene TRBJ2-7, with 10 bases lining up with TRBD2. Germline CDR1 reads SQVTM; CDR2 reads ANQGSEA. This CDR3 region has 14 residues. The trim removed 5 bases at V and 6 bases at J, leaving 10 bases unmatched. Here the CDR3 reads CSVRAPGTSVEQYF. The CDR3 coding sequence is TGCAGCGTTCGAGCCCCCGGGACTAGCGTCGAGCAGTACTTC.

This clone was counted between two and nine times. This chain joins TRBV21-1 and TRBJ2-1; the D call of TRBD2 is as the table states it, not checked on the DNA. TRBV21-1 is noted as a pseudogene. The CDR3 has 12 residues. DNA of the CDR3: TGTGCCAGCAGCACCCGTTCCCATGAGCAGTTCTTC. Protein product: CASSTRSHEQFF.